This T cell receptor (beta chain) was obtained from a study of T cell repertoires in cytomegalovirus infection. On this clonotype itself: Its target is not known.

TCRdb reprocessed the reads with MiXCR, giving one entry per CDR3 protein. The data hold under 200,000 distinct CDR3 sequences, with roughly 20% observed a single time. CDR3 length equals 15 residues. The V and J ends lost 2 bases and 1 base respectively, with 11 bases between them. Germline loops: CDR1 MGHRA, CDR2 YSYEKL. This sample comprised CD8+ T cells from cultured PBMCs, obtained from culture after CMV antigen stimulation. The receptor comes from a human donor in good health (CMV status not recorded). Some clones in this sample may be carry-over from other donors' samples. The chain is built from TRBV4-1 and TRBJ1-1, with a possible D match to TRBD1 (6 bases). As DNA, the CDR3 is TGCGCCAGCAGCCAATTACAGGGAACGAACACTGAAGCTTTCTTT. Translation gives CASSQLQGTNTEAFF.